A single T cell receptor (beta chain) is shown here with its context. Its antigen is undetermined. The sample comes from a study of monozygotic twins with inflammatory bowel disease. Study-wide results and caveats: Treatment differences in immunosuppression may have added variability to the repertoires of patients. Relative clonotype sharing with others was diminished in IBD patients versus healthy twins, particularly with disease activity.

Per germline, CDR1 SGHRS and CDR2 YFSETQ. The CDR3 totals 14 residues. TCRdb reprocessed the 5' RACE reads, with one entry per CDR3 protein and no DNA. In total, the table holds some 150,000 distinct CDR3 sequences. The receptor's source is a human donor with ulcerative colitis or Crohn's disease, or a healthy co-twin of an affected twin (not recorded which). The genes are TRBV5-1 and TRBJ2-7; the D gene TCRdb calls, TRBD2, cannot be checked with no DNA. What was sequenced was blood. This CDR3 reads CASQRRVGSYEQYF.